This T cell receptor beta chain was sequenced in a study of blood T cell repertoires in COVID-19 (dated by TCRdb to 2020 to 2021). Context from the whole study: Samples from collaborators originated in the United States, Italy and Spain and spanned both the acute and convalescent phases of COVID-19. The prospective study material was composed of cDNA or gDNA derived from T cells, B-cell-depleted T cells, or PBMCs. Subjects who had been exposed to COVID-19, were actively infected with it, or had recovered from it provided the deeply sampled blood TCRbeta repertoires that made up the dataset. A freely available public database, intended as a resource for researchers studying the immune response to SARS-CoV-2, is where the repertoires were released. The samples were drawn from the first 160 participants of the ongoing ImmuneRACE study and from 950 to 1,500 subjects provided by 6 global collaborators. A de-identified subject ID, COVID-19 status, age in years and sex were almost always included in the sample metadata. Where available, HLA class I and class II types were taken from metadata supplied by the sample provider and were not determined by assay-based typing. Overall results and qualifications from the work: How much clinical and demographic metadata was included differed by source and by participant, and the metadata was provided uncurated.

V is cut back by 6 bases and J by 0 bases, with 5 bases in the junction unmatched. CDR1 and CDR2, per the germline V gene, are MDHEN and SYDVKM. Measured from the cysteine to the phenylalanine, the CDR3 is 17 residues long. Only the CDR3 part of the read is kept: 51 bases, read in frame from the first base. As regards this clone: Its specific antigen is unknown. Base qualities were left out, and no much larger clone turns up one base away.

Participants in the prospective study were enrolled through a virtual design, were aged roughly 18 to 100 years, and lived in 20 to 30 United States geographic areas. In the prospective study, cohorts were assigned on the basis of participant-reported clinical history obtained from a screening survey and a study questionnaire. Recovered participants in ImmuneRACE Cohort 3 were defined as having two consecutive negative NP/OP PCR tests, clearance from a healthcare professional, or resolution of symptoms. Each participant in the prospective study had whole blood, serum and a nasopharyngeal or oropharyngeal swab collected by mobile phlebotomists. Over a roughly two-month period, participants in the prospective study had the option of providing additional blood draws and questionnaires. Before DNA extraction, prospective study blood samples were shipped either frozen or at room temperature. TCRbeta CDR3 regions were amplified from genomic DNA using the immunoSEQ Assay, a bias-controlled multiplex PCR. Per the original workflow: The number of nucleated cells in each sample was estimated by amplification of reference gene primers within the assay. To quantify the absolute abundance of each unique TCRbeta CDR3 rearrangement, sequence reads were collapsed and filtered. For each sample, productive Simpson clonality was calculated by taking the square root of Simpson's diversity index across productive rearrangements. Here the immuneACCESS table is served through TCRdb, limited to in-frame sequences with V and J called. Missing clones are a known gap in these copies; in checked studies unresolved V genes cover under half, and the rest lacks a known reason. From that table come the V and J calls and clone size; the DNA was used to work out D and trimming. The sample table contains about 310,000 clones; only one count was recorded for over 75% of them. The leading ten clones occupy roughly a tenth of the sample.

The chain is encoded by TRBV28 joined to TRBJ2-1, with 13 central nucleotides matching TRBD2. The source material was PBMCs or T cells enriched from blood (not recorded which). The TCR comes from a woman between 35 and 50 years old who had recovered from COVID-19. The DNA sequence is as follows: TGTGCCAGCAGCGGACTAGCGGGAGTCCTCTCCTACAATGAGCAGTTCTTC. The translation is CASSGLAGVLSYNEQFF.